A single sample gave rise to the 5 T cell receptor beta chains below, sequenced in a study of glioma-infiltrating T cells. TCR alpha and beta CDR3 regions were amplified from RNA using iRepertoire nested multiplex PCR. One entry per CDR3 protein, called by TCRdb with MiXCR from the multiplex PCR reads. The table has some 99,000 distinct CDR3 sequences, 20% to 25% seen once; the top ten hold about a third. The sequencing sample was made of glioma tissue, nonneoplastic brain tissue, or PBMCs (not recorded which). Receptor source: a human donor with low-grade glioma or glioblastoma, undergoing nonglioma brain surgery, or in good health (not recorded which).

This clonotype has a count of ten or more. This CDR3 is CSATLRIGRGETQYF. The DNA for the CDR3 is TGCAGTGCTACCCTCCGAATTGGTAGGGGAGAGACCCAGTACTTC. J is TRBJ2-5 and V is TRBV20-1; weak D call: TRBD1 (5 bases). CDR1 DFQATT and CDR2 SNEGSKA come from the germline V gene (reference sequence). The CDR3 loop spans 15 amino acids. V was pared by 4 bases and J by 4 bases, with 19 bases between.

On this clonotype: A much larger clone sits a single nucleotide away, making a read error possible. CDR3: CASSVQQGPYEQYF. DNA of the CDR3: TGTGCCAGCAGTGTACAACAGGGGCCGTACGAGCAGTACTTC. The rearrangement joins TRBV2 to TRBJ2-7, with 7 bases lining up with TRBD1. This CDR3 spans 14 amino acids. Germline V gene data show CDR1 as SNHLY and CDR2 as FYNNEI. With V trimmed by 4 bases and J by 4 bases, 7 bases remained unmatched.

Worth noting for this clonotype: This sequence may be a read error, since a much larger clone differs from it by one base. The V gene is TRBV12-3 or TRBV12-4, the J gene TRBJ2-5; 8 bases map to TRBD1. This CDR3 region has 14 residues. V shed 6 bases, J shed 8 bases, and the junction held 11 bases outside the gene matches. CDR3 protein: CASSLRQGSDTQYF. The CDR3 nucleotides read TGTGCCAGCAGCCTGCGACAGGGGTCGGATACCCAGTACTTC.

A note on this clonotype: This may come from a read error, since a much larger clone is one base off. V usage is TRBV5-1 and J usage is TRBJ1-1; D might be TRBD1 (5 bases). Trimming left V 1 base short and J 7 bases short, with 17 bases between. This CDR3 is built from 15 residues. The germline V gene has CDR1 SGHRS and CDR2 YFSETQ. CDR3 in DNA: TGCGCCAGCAGCTTGTTCGAACCTGCGGGGGGTGAAGCTTTCTTT. This sequence encodes CASSLFEPAGGEAFF.

This chain uses TRBV18 with TRBJ2-1; 15 bases map to TRBD2. The length of the CDR3 is 16 residues. CDR1 KGHSH and CDR2 LQKENI come from the germline V gene. V shed 5 bases and J 5 bases; nucleotides not matched to a gene: 4. The CDR3 nucleotides read TGTGCCAGCTCAAGGACTAGCGGGGGGGACAACAATGAGCAGTTCTTC. Protein: CASSRTSGGDNNEQFF.